Listed below are T cell receptor beta chains from one sample, sequenced in a study of blood T cell repertoires in COVID-19. Profiled with immunoSEQ multiplex PCR; TCRdb holds only in-frame clones, not every one. The table shows roughly 100,000 clones, with around 81% occurring only once. Material for sequencing was peripheral blood. The source is an older man with acute or convalescent COVID-19. Both conserved end residues are part of each CDR3.

j_gene: TRBJ1-1; v_gene: TRBV28; CDR3aa: CASGGWGEVNTEAFF
j_gene: TRBJ2-1; v_gene: TRBV18; CDR3aa: CASSGLAGGRNEQFF
j_gene: TRBJ2-4; v_gene: TRBV6-5; CDR3aa: CASRKDSWGDIQYF
j_gene: TRBJ2-2; v_gene: TRBV4-2; CDR3aa: CASSQVGTGLRGGELFF
j_gene: TRBJ1-3; v_gene: TRBV7-9; CDR3aa: CASSLGLTGGSLTGNTIYF
j_gene: TRBJ1-1; v_gene: TRBV30; CDR3aa: CAWSRTGALNTEAFF
j_gene: TRBJ1-1; v_gene: TRBV5-1; CDR3aa: CASSPGGFTAAFF
j_gene: TRBJ1-1; v_gene: TRBV30; CDR3aa: CAWSVGTGNTEAFF
j_gene: TRBJ2-7; v_gene: TRBV5-1; CDR3aa: CASSLETGANEQYF
j_gene: TRBJ2-2; v_gene: TRBV4-1; CDR3aa: CASSQSSSGSGGNTGELFF
j_gene: TRBJ2-7; v_gene: TRBV7-9; CDR3aa: CASSLGGSGRGSYEQYF
j_gene: TRBJ2-5; v_gene: TRBV11-2; CDR3aa: CASRDMETQYF
j_gene: TRBJ2-6; v_gene: TRBV29-1; CDR3aa: CSVRYSGANVLTF
j_gene: TRBJ2-5; v_gene: TRBV11-2; CDR3aa: CASSLDPDSSQETQYF
j_gene: TRBJ1-5; v_gene: TRBV7-2; CDR3aa: CASSSGTGNQPQHF
j_gene: TRBJ2-1; v_gene: TRBV5-1; CDR3aa: CASSLSLAGTYNEQFF
j_gene: TRBJ2-6; v_gene: TRBV28; CDR3aa: CASRRQGHPGANVLTF
j_gene: TRBJ2-5; v_gene: TRBV6-5; CDR3aa: CASRTTQGLQETQYF